Listed below are T cell receptor beta chains from one sample, sequenced in a study of molecular identifiers for immune sequencing clone quantification. Using its own MiXCR run on the PCR reads, TCRdb lists one record per CDR3 protein. The data show about 510,000 distinct CDR3 sequences, with around 21% seen just once and about 0.84% held by the top ten. The sequenced sample consisted of naive CD8+ T cells from blood, with Jurkat cell RNA spiked in. The receptors were sampled from a human donor in good health. Some libraries in this study had Jurkat cell RNA spiked in. CDR3s include the opening cysteine and the closing phenylalanine or tryptophan. D genes are given only for firm matches. Some rows mark clone size as missing; the rest say once, few, many or name a class of expanded clone.

d_call	clone_size	j_call	v_call	cdr3_aa	cdr3_nt
TRBD1	-	TRBJ2-7	TRBV19	CASATGTGDYEQYF	TGTGCCAGTGCCACCGGGACAGGAGACTACGAGCAGTACTTC
-	-	TRBJ2-7	TRBV7-9	CASSSQRTGLASEYSYEQYF	TGTGCCAGCAGCTCACAAAGGACTGGTTTGGCCTCGGAATACTCCTACGAGCAGTACTTC
TRBD1	many	TRBJ1-5	TRBV12-3/TRBV12-4	CASSVNRGVGYSNQPQHF	TGTGCCAGCAGCGTAAACAGGGGCGTCGGGTATAGCAATCAGCCCCAGCATTTT
-	many	TRBJ1-5	TRBV12-3/TRBV12-4	CASSFSRREATYSNQPQHF	TGTGCCAGCAGTTTTTCTCGCAGGGAGGCCACGTATAGCAATCAGCCCCAGCATTTT
-	many	TRBJ2-7	TRBV20-1	CSAAGRSSYEQYF	TGCAGTGCTGCGGGAAGGAGCTCCTACGAGCAGTACTTC
TRBD2	few	TRBJ2-1	TRBV7-3	CASSPGLAGPIGEQFF	TGTGCCAGCAGCCCCGGACTAGCGGGACCCATCGGAGAGCAGTTCTTC
-	many	TRBJ2-7	TRBV5-4	CASSVARTYEQYF	TGTGCCAGCAGCGTAGCGAGGACCTACGAGCAGTACTTC
-	many	TRBJ2-7	TRBV6-5	CASSYGQGRSYEQYF	TGTGCCAGCAGTTACGGGCAGGGCCGCTCCTACGAGCAGTACTTC
-	-	TRBJ1-1	TRBV30	CAWSEVNTEAFF	TGTGCCTGGAGTGAGGTGAACACTGAAGCTTTCTTT
TRBD1	many	TRBJ1-1	TRBV5-4	CASSLGRGDRTEAFF	TGTGCCAGCAGCTTAGGCAGGGGGGATCGGACTGAAGCTTTCTTT
-	many	TRBJ1-4	TRBV13	CASSFRTENEKLFF	TGTGCCAGCAGCTTTCGGACTGAGAATGAAAAACTGTTTTTT
-	many	TRBJ2-6	TRBV12-3/TRBV12-4	CASSSLGGANVLTF	TGTGCCAGCAGTTCCCTCGGCGGGGCCAACGTCCTGACTTTC
-	few	TRBJ2-5	TRBV12-3/TRBV12-4	CASSLRGHETQYF	TGTGCCAGCAGTTTAAGGGGACACGAGACCCAGTACTTC
-	few	TRBJ1-1	TRBV9	CASSVGVQLNTEAFF	TGTGCCAGCAGCGTAGGTGTACAGCTGAACACTGAAGCTTTCTTT
-	-	TRBJ2-5	TRBV6-2/TRBV6-3	CASSYLDTTGSQYF	TGTGCCAGCAGTTACCTCGATACCACCGGGTCCCAGTACTTC
-	-	TRBJ2-5	TRBV5-3	CASSPGRIEETQYF	TGTGCCAGCAGCCCGGGACGGATAGAAGAGACCCAGTACTTC
TRBD2	-	TRBJ2-5	TRBV7-2	CASSLGSGGEETQYF	TGTGCCAGCAGCTTGGGTAGCGGGGGGGAAGAGACCCAGTACTTC
-	-	TRBJ1-1	TRBV24-1	CATSDLFTTVGAFF	TGTGCCACCAGTGATTTGTTTACGACAGTTGGAGCTTTCTTT
-	-	TRBJ2-3	TRBV19	CASSIEMGGRADTQYF	TGTGCCAGTAGTATAGAGATGGGGGGCCGGGCGGATACGCAGTATTTT
TRBD2	-	TRBJ2-1	TRBV20-1	CSARSGLAGEYNEQFF	TGCAGTGCTAGATCCGGACTAGCGGGAGAGTACAATGAGCAGTTCTTC
TRBD1	-	TRBJ2-1	TRBV19	CASSPGQGFPQNEQFF	TGTGCCAGTAGTCCAGGACAGGGGTTTCCCCAGAATGAGCAGTTCTTC
-	many	TRBJ2-3	TRBV5-4	CASSPSSPPDTQYF	TGTGCCAGCAGCCCATCTAGTCCCCCGGATACGCAGTATTTT
-	few	TRBJ2-2	TRBV20-1	CSARVPGPLRNTGELFF	TGCAGTGCTAGAGTACCGGGGCCTCTCCGTAACACCGGGGAGCTGTTTTTT
-	many	TRBJ2-7	TRBV7-9	CASSLARGNEQYF	TGTGCCAGCAGCTTAGCCCGAGGTAACGAGCAGTACTTC
TRBD1	-	TRBJ2-5	TRBV11-2	CASSYERDRGEETQYF	TGTGCCAGCAGCTATGAACGGGACAGGGGAGAAGAGACCCAGTACTTC
TRBD1	-	TRBJ1-6	TRBV27	CASSRQGFNSPLHF	TGTGCCAGCAGCCGACAGGGATTTAATTCACCCCTCCACTTT
-	-	TRBJ1-1	TRBV27	CASSLSGSVEAFF	TGTGCCAGCAGTTTATCGGGGTCGGTGGAAGCTTTCTTT
TRBD2	few	TRBJ2-7	TRBV10-2	CASSAPAGRAAYEQYF	TGCGCCAGCAGTGCCCCGGCCGGGAGGGCAGCGTACGAGCAGTACTTC
-	-	TRBJ2-6	TRBV5-1	CASSITPGSSGTNVLTF	TGCGCCAGCAGCATCACCCCTGGGAGCTCTGGGACCAACGTCCTGACTTTC
TRBD1	-	TRBJ1-5	TRBV20-1	CSARRDSSNQPQHF	TGCAGTGCTAGAAGGGACAGCAGCAATCAGCCCCAGCATTTT
TRBD1	-	TRBJ2-2	TRBV27	CASRTTGGRYTGELFF	TGTGCCAGCAGAACCACAGGGGGCAGGTACACCGGGGAGCTGTTTTTT
-	many	TRBJ1-1	TRBV5-4	CASSLLGHQNTEAFF	TGTGCCAGCAGCTTGTTGGGCCACCAGAACACTGAAGCTTTCTTT
TRBD2	many	TRBJ2-2	TRBV7-2	CASSFGGSGTGELFF	TGTGCCAGCAGCTTCGGGGGGTCGGGCACCGGGGAGCTGTTTTTT
TRBD1	-	TRBJ1-1	TRBV29-1	CSVEQGTANTEAFF	TGCAGCGTTGAACAAGGGACAGCAAACACTGAAGCTTTCTTT
-	many	TRBJ2-3	TRBV11-2	CASSSRAGLTDTQYF	TGTGCCAGCAGCTCGCGCGCAGGGCTCACAGATACGCAGTATTTT
TRBD2	many	TRBJ2-7	TRBV20-1	CSGKRWEGRPSYEQYF	TGCAGTGGAAAAAGGTGGGAGGGGCGTCCCTCCTACGAGCAGTACTTC
TRBD1	-	TRBJ2-7	TRBV19	CASSTTGQGINYEQYF	TGTGCCAGTAGTACCACGGGACAGGGGATTAACTACGAGCAGTACTTC
-	few	TRBJ1-2	TRBV7-9	CASGGSYLYGYTF	TGTGCCAGCGGTGGGTCTTACCTTTATGGCTACACCTTC
TRBD1	-	TRBJ2-7	TRBV4-1	CASSQQTRSSGGEQYF	TGCGCCAGCAGCCAGCAAACAAGGAGCTCAGGGGGCGAGCAGTACTTC
-	few	TRBJ2-2	TRBV4-1	CASSLRWGLNTGELFF	TGCGCCAGCAGTCTAAGGTGGGGGCTGAACACCGGGGAGCTGTTTTTT
TRBD1	-	TRBJ2-1	TRBV27	CASSFIDRGGYNEQFF	TGTGCCAGCAGTTTTATTGACAGGGGAGGATACAATGAGCAGTTCTTC
-	many	TRBJ2-3	TRBV19	CASSMSGRSPQYF	TGTGCCAGTAGTATGTCCGGGCGGAGTCCGCAGTATTTT
-	many	TRBJ2-6	TRBV29-1	CSVETGQEANVLTF	TGCAGCGTTGAAACAGGGCAGGAGGCCAACGTCCTGACTTTC
TRBD1	many	TRBJ2-5	TRBV2	CASVDGTEETQYF	TGTGCCAGCGTCGACGGGACAGAAGAGACCCAGTACTTC
TRBD2	-	TRBJ2-2	TRBV9	CASSSGLAVDTGELFF	TGTGCCAGCAGCTCGGGACTAGCGGTTGACACCGGGGAGCTGTTTTTT
TRBD2	-	TRBJ2-7	TRBV11-2	CASAAGTSGFYEQYF	TGTGCCAGCGCAGCCGGGACTAGCGGTTTCTACGAGCAGTACTTC
TRBD1	many	TRBJ1-4	TRBV6-5	CASSYTTGRINEKLFF	TGTGCCAGCAGTTACACGACAGGGCGGATTAATGAAAAACTGTTTTTT
-	-	TRBJ2-3	TRBV28	CASSPPPSGEADTQYF	TGTGCCAGCAGTCCCCCGCCGTCCGGTGAGGCAGATACGCAGTATTTT
-	many	TRBJ2-7	TRBV4-1	CASTRAPGATYEQYF	TGCGCCAGCACCCGCGCACCAGGGGCAACCTACGAGCAGTACTTC
-	-	TRBJ1-1	TRBV4-1	CASSQTIDRNTEAFF	TGCGCCAGCAGCCAAACCATAGACAGGAACACTGAAGCTTTCTTT
-	many	TRBJ2-7	TRBV28	CASSPPGTGYEQYF	TGTGCCAGCAGTCCACCCGGGACGGGGTACGAGCAGTACTTC
-	-	TRBJ2-2	TRBV4-3	CASSQDKANEPNTGELFF	TGCGCCAGCAGCCAAGATAAGGCTAACGAACCGAACACCGGGGAGCTGTTTTTT
TRBD1	many	TRBJ1-6	TRBV15	CATSTGQAAYNSPLHF	TGTGCCACCAGCACAGGACAGGCGGCCTATAATTCACCCCTCCACTTT
TRBD2	many	TRBJ2-5	TRBV7-9	CASSLAWGSGGQETQYF	TGTGCCAGCAGCTTAGCTTGGGGTAGCGGGGGCCAAGAGACCCAGTACTTC
TRBD2	many	TRBJ2-3	TRBV7-9	CASSLGGGEDTQYF	TGTGCCAGCAGCTTGGGCGGGGGAGAAGATACGCAGTATTTT